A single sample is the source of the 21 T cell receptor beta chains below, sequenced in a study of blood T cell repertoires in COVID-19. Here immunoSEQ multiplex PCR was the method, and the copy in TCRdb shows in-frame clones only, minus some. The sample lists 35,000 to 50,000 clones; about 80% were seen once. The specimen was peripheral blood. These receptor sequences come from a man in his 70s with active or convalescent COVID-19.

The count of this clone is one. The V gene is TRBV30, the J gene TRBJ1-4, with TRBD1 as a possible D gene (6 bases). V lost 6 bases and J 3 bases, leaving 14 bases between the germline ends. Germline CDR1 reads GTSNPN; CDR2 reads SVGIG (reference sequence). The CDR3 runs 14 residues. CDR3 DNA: TGTGCCTGCGCACAGGGTACGGCTAATGAAAAACTGTTTTTT. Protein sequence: CACAQGTANEKLFF.

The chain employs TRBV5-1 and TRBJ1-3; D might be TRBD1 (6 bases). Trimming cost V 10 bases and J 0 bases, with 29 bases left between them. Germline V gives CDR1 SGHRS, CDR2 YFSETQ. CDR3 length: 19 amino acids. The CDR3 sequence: CAGNPQGHMVLNSGNTIYF. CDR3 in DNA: TGCGCCGGCAACCCCCAGGGGCACATGGTGCTTAACTCTGGAAACACCATATATTTT. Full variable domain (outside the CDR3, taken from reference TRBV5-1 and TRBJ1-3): KAGVTQTPRYLIKTRGQQVTLSCSPISGHRSVSWYQQTPGQGLQFLFEYFSETQRNKGNFPGRFSGRQFSNSRSEMNVSTLELGDSALYLCAGNPQGHMVLNSGNTIYFGEGSWLTVV.

In DNA, the CDR3 is TGTGCCAGCAGCTTAGGACAGGGGGTCGGGGAGACCCAGTACTTC. It translates to CASSLGQGVGETQYF. The chain joins TRBV11-2 to TRBJ2-5, with 9 bases fitting TRBD1. The CDR3 is made up of 15 amino acids. Trimming took 1 base from V and 5 from J; bases not matched to a gene: 5. CDR1 and CDR2 from the germline V gene are SGHAT and FQNNGV.

The DNA for the CDR3 is TGTGCCAGCAGCAAAGGGACAGCGGGGGGGAACACTGAAGCTTTCTTT. This codes for CASSKGTAGGNTEAFF. This chain connects TRBV21-1 to TRBJ1-1. TRBV21-1 is shown as a pseudogene. The CDR3 consists of 16 residues.

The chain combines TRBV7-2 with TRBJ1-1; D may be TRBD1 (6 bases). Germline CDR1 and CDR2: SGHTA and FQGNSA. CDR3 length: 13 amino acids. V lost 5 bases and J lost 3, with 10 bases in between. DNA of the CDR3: TGTGCCAGCAGCAAACAGGGTGACACTGAAGCTTTCTTT. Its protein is CASSKQGDTEAFF.

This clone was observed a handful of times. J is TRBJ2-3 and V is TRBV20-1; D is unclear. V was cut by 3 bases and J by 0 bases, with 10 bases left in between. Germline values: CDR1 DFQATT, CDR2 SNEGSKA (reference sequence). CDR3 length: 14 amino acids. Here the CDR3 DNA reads TGCAGTGCTAGTATCCCACTAAGCACAGATACGCAGTATTTT. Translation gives CSASIPLSTDTQYF.

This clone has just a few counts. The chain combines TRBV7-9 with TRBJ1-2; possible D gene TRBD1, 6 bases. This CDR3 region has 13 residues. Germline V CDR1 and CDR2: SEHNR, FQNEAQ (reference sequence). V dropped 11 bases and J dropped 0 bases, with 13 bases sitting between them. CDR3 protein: CAGNRESNYGYTF. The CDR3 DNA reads TGTGCCGGAAACAGGGAATCTAACTATGGCTACACCTTC.

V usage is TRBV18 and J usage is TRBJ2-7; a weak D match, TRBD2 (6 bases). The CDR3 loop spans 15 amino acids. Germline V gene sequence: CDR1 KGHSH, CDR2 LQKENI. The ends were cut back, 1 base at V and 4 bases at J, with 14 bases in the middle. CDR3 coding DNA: TGTGCCAGCTCACCACTCTCGGGGGAAGTTTACGAGCAGTACTTC. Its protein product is CASSPLSGEVYEQYF. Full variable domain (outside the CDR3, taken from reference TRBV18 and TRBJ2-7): NAGVMQNPRHLVRRRGQEARLRCSPMKGHSHVYWYRQLPEEGLKFMVYLQKENIIDESGMPKERFSAEFPKEGPSILRIQQVVRGDSAAYFCASSPLSGEVYEQYFGPGTRLTVT.

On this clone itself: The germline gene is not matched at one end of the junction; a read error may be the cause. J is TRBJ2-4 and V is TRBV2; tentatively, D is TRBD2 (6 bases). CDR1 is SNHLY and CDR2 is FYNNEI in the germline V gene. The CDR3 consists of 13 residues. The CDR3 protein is CASSTLPGTVGDF. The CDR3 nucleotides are TGTGCCAGCAGTACCCTTCCAGGGACTGTAGGGGACTTC.

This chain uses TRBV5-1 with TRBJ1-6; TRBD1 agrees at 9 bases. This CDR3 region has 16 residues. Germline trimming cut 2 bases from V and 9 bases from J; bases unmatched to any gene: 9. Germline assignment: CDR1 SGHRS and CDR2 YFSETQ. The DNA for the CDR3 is TGCGCCAGCAGCTTTGGAGGTCGGGACAGGGCTTCACCCCTCCACTTT. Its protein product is CASSFGGRDRASPLHF.

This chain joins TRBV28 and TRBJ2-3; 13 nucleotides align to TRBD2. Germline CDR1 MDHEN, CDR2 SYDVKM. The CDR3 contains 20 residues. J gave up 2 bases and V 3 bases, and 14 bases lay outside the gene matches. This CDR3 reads CASSFPLGLAGVTTTDTQYF. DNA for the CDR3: TGTGCCAGCAGTTTCCCTCTAGGACTAGCGGGGGTCACGACCACAGATACGCAGTATTTT.

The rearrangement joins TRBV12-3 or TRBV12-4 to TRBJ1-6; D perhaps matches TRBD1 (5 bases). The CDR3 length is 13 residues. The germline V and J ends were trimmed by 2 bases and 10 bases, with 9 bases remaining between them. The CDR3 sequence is CASSLWGDSPLHF. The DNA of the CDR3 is TGTGCCAGCAGTTTATGGGGGGACTCACCCCTCCACTTT.

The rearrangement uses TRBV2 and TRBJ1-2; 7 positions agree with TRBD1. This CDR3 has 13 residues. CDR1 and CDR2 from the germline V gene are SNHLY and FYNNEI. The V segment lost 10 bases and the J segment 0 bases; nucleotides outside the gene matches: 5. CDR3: CATHRGANYGYTF. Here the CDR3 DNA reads TGTGCCACCCACAGGGGAGCTAACTATGGCTACACCTTC.

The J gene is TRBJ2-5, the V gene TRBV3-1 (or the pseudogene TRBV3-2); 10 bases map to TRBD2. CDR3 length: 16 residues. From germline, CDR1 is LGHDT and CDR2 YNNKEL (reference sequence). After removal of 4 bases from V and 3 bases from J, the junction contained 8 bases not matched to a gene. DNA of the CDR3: TGTGCCAGCAGCCCGGGCTTCACTAGCGGGGAAGAGACCCAGTACTTC. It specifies CASSPGFTSGEETQYF.

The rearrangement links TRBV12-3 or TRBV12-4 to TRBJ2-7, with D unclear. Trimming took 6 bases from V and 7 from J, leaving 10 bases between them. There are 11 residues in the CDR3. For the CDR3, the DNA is TGTGCCAGCAGCCGCGCCTGGGAGCAGTACTTC. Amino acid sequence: CASSRAWEQYF.

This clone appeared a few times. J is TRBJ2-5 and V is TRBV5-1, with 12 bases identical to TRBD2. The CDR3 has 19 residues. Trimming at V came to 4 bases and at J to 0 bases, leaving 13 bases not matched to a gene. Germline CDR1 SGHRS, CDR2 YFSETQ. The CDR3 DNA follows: TGCGCCAGCAGCGCGAGAAAGACTAGCGGGGGTTACGACCAAGAGACCCAGTACTTC. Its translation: CASSARKTSGGYDQETQYF.

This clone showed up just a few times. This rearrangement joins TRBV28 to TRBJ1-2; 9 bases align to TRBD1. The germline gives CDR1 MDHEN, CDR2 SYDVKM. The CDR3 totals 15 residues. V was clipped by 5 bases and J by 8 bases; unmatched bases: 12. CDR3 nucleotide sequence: TGTGCCAGCAGTCCCGGGACAGGGCTCTCTTGGGGCTACACCTTC. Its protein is CASSPGTGLSWGYTF.

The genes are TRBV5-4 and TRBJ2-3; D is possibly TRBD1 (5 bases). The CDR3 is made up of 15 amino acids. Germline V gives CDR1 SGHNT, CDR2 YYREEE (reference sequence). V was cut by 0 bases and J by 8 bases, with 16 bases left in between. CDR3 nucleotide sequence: TGTGCCAGCAGCTTGGGGGGTATAGGGGCCACTACGCAGTATTTT. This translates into CASSLGGIGATTQYF.

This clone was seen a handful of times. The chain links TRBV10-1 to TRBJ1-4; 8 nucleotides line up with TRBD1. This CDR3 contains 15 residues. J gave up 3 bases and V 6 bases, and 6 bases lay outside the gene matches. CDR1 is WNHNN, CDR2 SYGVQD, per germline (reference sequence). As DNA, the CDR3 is TGCGCCAGCAGCAAAGGACAGGGTTCTAATGAAAAACTGTTTTTT. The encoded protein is CASSKGQGSNEKLFF.

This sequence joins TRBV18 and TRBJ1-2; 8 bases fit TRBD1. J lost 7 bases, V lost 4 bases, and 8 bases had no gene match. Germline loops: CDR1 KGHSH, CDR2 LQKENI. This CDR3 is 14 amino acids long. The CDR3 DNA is TGTGCCAGCTCACAATCCGGGACAGGCTCTGGCTACACCTTC. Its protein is CASSQSGTGSGYTF.

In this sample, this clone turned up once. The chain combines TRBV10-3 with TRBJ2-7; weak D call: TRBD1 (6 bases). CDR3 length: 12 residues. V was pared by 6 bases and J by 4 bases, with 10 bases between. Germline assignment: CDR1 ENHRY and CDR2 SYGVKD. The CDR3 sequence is CAIRDSTYEQYF. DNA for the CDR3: TGTGCCATCAGGGACAGCACTTACGAGCAGTACTTC.